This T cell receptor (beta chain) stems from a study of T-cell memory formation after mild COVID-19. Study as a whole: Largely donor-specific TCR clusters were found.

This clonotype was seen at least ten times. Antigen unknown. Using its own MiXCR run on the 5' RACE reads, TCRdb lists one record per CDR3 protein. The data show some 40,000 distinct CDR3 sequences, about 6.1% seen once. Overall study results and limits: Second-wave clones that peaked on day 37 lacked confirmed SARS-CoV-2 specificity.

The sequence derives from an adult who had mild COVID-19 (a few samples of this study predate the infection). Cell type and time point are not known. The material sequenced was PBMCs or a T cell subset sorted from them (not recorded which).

The CDR3 DNA follows: TGCAGTGCTAGGACGTATGGCAGGGGCTCACAAGAGACCCAGTACTTC. Its translation is CSARTYGRGSQETQYF. The chain recombines TRBV20-1 with TRBJ2-5; the D gene is possibly TRBD1 (6 bases). Germline values: CDR1 DFQATT, CDR2 SNEGSKA (reference sequence). The V and J ends lost 3 bases and 2 bases respectively, with 19 bases between them. This CDR3 spans 16 amino acids.